The next 27 T cell receptor beta chains were all read from a single sample in a study of CD8+CD57+ T cells in acquired aplastic anemia (dated by TCRdb to the late 2010s). This sample was sequenced with an Illumina HiSeq 2000. Genomic DNA was used as template for profiling of TCR beta VDJ combinations and CDR3 sequences. The public reads were reanalyzed by TCRdb: fastp trimming at Q25, MiXCR alignment, in-frame beta chains only. Rows merge per CDR3 protein into single entries with the most common DNA and genes. This sample lists under 200,000 distinct CDR3 sequences; roughly 48% were detected once. Together, the top ten hold around 2.9% of the sample. The patients picked for sequencing were ones in whom flow cytometry had shown an expansion of CD8+CD57+ cells. Sequenced input: sorted CD4+, CD8+, or CD8+CD57+ T cells (not recorded which) from PBMCs. Source of these receptors: a human donor with aplastic anemia.

This clonotype was seen many times. This rearrangement joins TRBV6-5 to TRBJ2-7; 9 bases line up with TRBD1. J was trimmed by 4 bases and V by 4 bases; bases with no gene match: 5. CDR3 size: 14 residues. Germline CDR1 MNHEY, CDR2 SVGAGI. The CDR3, as DNA: TGTGCCAGCAGTTCCCCGGACAGGGGTTACGAGCAGTACTTC. It codes for CASSSPDRGYEQYF.

The V gene is TRBV7-8, the J gene TRBJ1-2; 9 nucleotides match TRBD1. This CDR3 has 15 amino acids. V lost 2 bases to trimming and J lost 4 bases; unmatched junction nucleotides: 5. Germline V gene sequence: CDR1 SGHVS, CDR2 FQNEAQ. CDR3 residues: CASSLPGTGSYGYTF. CDR3 bases: TGTGCCAGCAGCTTACCCGGGACAGGGAGCTATGGCTACACCTTC.

This clonotype turned up a few times. The V and J genes are TRBV11-2 and TRBJ2-3; 10 bases are shared with TRBD2. V trimming: 2 bases; J trimming: 1 base; junction bases outside the gene matches: 0. CDR1 is SGHAT, CDR2 FQNNGV, per germline. CDR3 length: 15 amino acids. The CDR3 protein is CASSLLAGGTDTQYF. The CDR3 DNA is TGTGCCAGCAGCTTACTAGCGGGGGGCACAGATACGCAGTATTTT.

This rearrangement joins TRBV18 to TRBJ2-3; 9 bases map to TRBD2. The V gene end was trimmed by 6 bases and the J gene end by 2 bases; junction bases not matched to a gene: 18. This CDR3 region has 19 residues. From germline, CDR1 is KGHSH and CDR2 LQKENI. The CDR3 is CASSPTRTKSGRHTDTQYF. The CDR3 DNA reads TGTGCCAGCTCCCCCACCAGAACGAAAAGCGGGAGGCACACAGATACGCAGTATTTT.

On this clonotype itself: This may come from a read error, since a much larger clone is one base off. The rearrangement joins TRBV7-9 to TRBJ1-6; D remains ambiguous. In germline, CDR1 is SEHNR, CDR2 FQNEAQ (reference sequence). With 6 bases removed from V and 10 bases from J, the gap between germline ends came to 10 bases. CDR3 length equals 12 residues. The CDR3 sequence: CASSLCESPLHF. DNA for the CDR3: TGTGCCAGCAGTTTATGTGAGTCACCCCTCCACTTT.

This clonotype was observed a handful of times. The V gene is TRBV10-3, the J gene TRBJ1-2; 8 bases match TRBD1. The CDR3 loop spans 14 amino acids. Trimming removed 8 bases from V and 3 bases from J; junction bases left unmatched: 8. Per germline, CDR1 ENHRY and CDR2 SYGVKD. The CDR3 DNA reads TGTGCCATCCATCCCGACAGGGGCGACTATGGCTACACCTTC. Translation: CAIHPDRGDYGYTF.

This clonotype was observed a few times. The J gene is TRBJ1-4, the V gene TRBV10-3; 11 positions match TRBD1. CDR3 length equals 13 residues. With V trimmed by 6 bases and J by 7 bases, 1 base remained unmatched. CDR1 is ENHRY, CDR2 SYGVKD, per germline. The CDR3 sequence is CAISGTGGEKLFF. Here the CDR3 DNA reads TGTGCCATCAGCGGGACAGGGGGTGAAAAACTGTTTTTT.

This clonotype was seen a handful of times. A read error is possible here, since a much larger clone lies one base away. V gene TRBV14 combines with J gene TRBJ1-1; D gene unclear. Trimming removed 0 bases from V and 4 bases from J, with 6 bases in between. This CDR3 has 13 residues. Germline CDR1 and CDR2: SGHDN and FVKESK. In nucleotides, the CDR3 is TGTGCCAGCAGCCAAGACAGGAGCACTGAAGCTTTCTTT. This codes for CASSQDRSTEAFF.

V is TRBV2 and J is TRBJ1-2; possibly TRBD1 for D (6 bases). Germline assignment: CDR1 SNHLY and CDR2 FYNNEI. The CDR3 consists of 13 residues. V lost 5 bases and J lost 1, with 8 bases in between. The CDR3 sequence: CASSKDSNYGYTF. In DNA, the CDR3 is TGTGCCAGCAGTAAGGACAGTAACTATGGCTACACCTTC. Looking up the rest from reference TRBV2 and TRBJ1-2 gives the full variable domain: EPEVTQTPSHQVTQMGQEVILRCVPISNHLYFYWYRQILGQKVEFLVSFYNNEISEKSEIFDDQFSVERPDGSNFTLKIRSTKLEDSAMYFCASSKDSNYGYTFGSGTRLTVV.

As for this clonotype: Since no conserved phenylalanine or tryptophan closes the CDR3, a read error is the likely cause. J is TRBJ1-2 and V is TRBV25-1; D gene ambiguous. The ends were cut back, 6 bases at V and 4 bases at J, with 6 bases in the middle. The CDR3 covers 11 residues. The germline CDR1 and CDR2 sequences are MGHDK and SYGVNS. The CDR3 sequence is CASREAYGYTY. In DNA form, the CDR3 reads TGTGCCAGCAGGGAGGCCTATGGCTACACCTAC.

The genes are TRBV29-1 and TRBJ1-1; 7 nucleotides match TRBD1. The V and J ends lost 4 bases and 5 bases, in that order; junction bases with no gene match: 7. CDR1 is SQVTM and CDR2 is ANQGSEA in the germline V gene. The CDR3 extends over 13 amino acids. The CDR3 sequence is CSVAEGAWTEAFF. The CDR3 DNA is TGCAGCGTTGCAGAGGGGGCTTGGACTGAAGCTTTCTTT.

This clonotype was detected many times. The chain carries TRBV12-3 or TRBV12-4 and TRBJ2-1, with no clear D. With 2 bases removed from V and 4 bases from J, the gap between germline ends came to 6 bases. The CDR3 is made up of 13 amino acids. DNA of the CDR3: TGTGCCAGCAGTTTAAGGCTTTACAATGAGCAGTTCTTC. Translation gives CASSLRLYNEQFF.

This clonotype appeared many times. The chain employs TRBV2 and TRBJ2-1; 7 bases match TRBD1. This CDR3 spans 15 amino acids. Germline V lookup: CDR1 SNHLY, CDR2 FYNNEI. V dropped 2 bases and J dropped 0; count of bases not matched to a gene: 1. The CDR3 DNA follows: TGTGCCAGCAGTGAAACAGGGGTCTCCTACAATGAGCAGTTCTTC. Translated, it gives CASSETGVSYNEQFF.

The chain couples TRBV4-2 to TRBJ2-3; 9 bases align to TRBD2. The CDR3 totals 15 residues. Germline V CDR1 and CDR2: LGHNA, YNFKEQ. V gave up 4 bases and J gave up 5 bases; unmatched junction bases: 7. The CDR3 is CASSPPGTSLDTQYF. The DNA of the CDR3 is TGTGCCAGCAGCCCCCCCGGGACTAGCCTAGATACGCAGTATTTT.

This clonotype was observed at least ten times. The CDR3 nucleotides read TGTGCCACCAGACAGGCTCTGAGAGAAAAACTGTTTTTT. This translates into CATRQALREKLFF. This chain uses TRBV19 with TRBJ1-4; maybe TRBD1 (6 bases). The CDR3 covers 13 residues. The V and J ends lost 10 bases and 8 bases respectively, with 17 bases between them. Germline CDR1 and CDR2: LNHDA and SQIVND (reference sequence).

Ten or more counts support this clonotype. A single base separates this from a much larger clone, so it may be a read error. This rearrangement joins TRBV2 to TRBJ2-5; weak D call: TRBD1 (6 bases). This CDR3 is 13 amino acids long. CDR1 is SNHLY, CDR2 FYNNEI, per germline. This chain's CDR3 is CASSEVGAEAQYF. The CDR3 DNA sequence: TGTGCCAGCAGTGAAGTGGGGGCAGAGGCCCAGTACTTC.

This chain links TRBV15 with TRBJ2-7, with a weak D call TRBD1 (6 bases). Germline CDR1 reads LNHNV; CDR2 reads YYDKDF (reference sequence). This CDR3 region has 16 residues. The ends were cut back, 0 bases at V and 6 bases at J, with 18 bases in the middle. As DNA, the CDR3 is TGTGCCACCAGCAGAGATGTTTTTAGGGGGTCGGCCGAGCAGTACTTC. Protein product: CATSRDVFRGSAEQYF.

A single count supports this clonotype. The CDR3 nucleotides read TGTGCCAGCAGTTTGGGAGTTGTCTATGGCTACACCTTC. Amino acid sequence: CASSLGVVYGYTF. The rearrangement joins TRBV12-3 or TRBV12-4 to TRBJ1-2; D ambiguous. The CDR3 is 13 residues long. V gave up 3 bases and J gave up 4 bases, with 9 bases separating them.

V usage is TRBV5-5 and J usage is TRBJ2-7; 10 bases are shared with TRBD2. The V segment lost 4 bases and the J segment 4 bases; nucleotides outside the gene matches: 8. CDR1 is SGHKS and CDR2 is YYEKEE in the germline V gene (reference sequence). The CDR3 length is 15 residues. The CDR3 DNA is TGTGCCAGCAGCGAATCTAGCGGGAGATGGTACGAGCAGTACTTC. It is translated as CASSESSGRWYEQYF.

With regard to this clonotype: A much bigger clone sits one base away, suggesting this may be a read error. As DNA, the CDR3 is TGCAGTGCTAGTAATGGGGAGGAACAAGAGACCCAGTACTTC. This translates into CSASNGEEQETQYF. This chain connects TRBV20-1 to TRBJ2-5; D is perhaps TRBD2 (6 bases). The germline V and J ends were trimmed by 3 bases and 2 bases, with 13 bases remaining between them. Germline V gives CDR1 DFQATT, CDR2 SNEGSKA (reference sequence). The CDR3 contains 14 residues.

The sample holds many counts of this clonotype. V is TRBV7-3 and J is TRBJ2-2, with 11 bases matching TRBD2. The CDR3 is 14 amino acids. The V and J ends lost 5 bases and 4 bases, in that order; junction bases with no gene match: 0. Germline V CDR1 and CDR2: SGHTA, FQGTGA. The CDR3 reads CASSGTSGTGELFF. CDR3 bases: TGTGCCAGCAGCGGGACTAGCGGCACCGGGGAGCTGTTTTTT.

The V gene is TRBV15, the J gene TRBJ2-3; TRBD2 agrees at 14 bases. The germline V gene encodes CDR1 LNHNV and CDR2 YYDKDF (reference sequence). The CDR3 length is 17 residues. Trimming took 3 bases from V and 5 from J; bases not matched to a gene: 7. CDR3 nucleotides: TGTGCCACCAGCAGCGCCCGGACTAGCGGGAGGAGAGATACGCAGTATTTT. It codes for CATSSARTSGRRDTQYF.

The V call is TRBV25-1, the J call TRBJ1-5, with D hard to call. Germline assignment: CDR1 MGHDK and CDR2 SYGVNS. With 2 bases removed from V and 3 bases from J, the gap between germline ends came to 5 bases. The CDR3 is 13 amino acids. CDR3 coding DNA: TGTGCCAGCAGTGAAGGGGACAATCAGCCCCAGCATTTT. Amino acid sequence: CASSEGDNQPQHF.

The chain carries TRBV25-1 and TRBJ1-1; no clear D gene. Trimming removed 4 bases from V and 6 bases from J, with 15 bases in between. The CDR3 totals 14 residues. Germline V gene data show CDR1 as MGHDK and CDR2 as SYGVNS. The CDR3 bases are TGTGCCAGCAGTGCCACCCAAGCAAGACCTGAAGCTTTCTTT. Translating it yields CASSATQARPEAFF.

The chain links TRBV7-9 to TRBJ2-3; no reliable D call. The CDR3 extends over 13 amino acids. CDR1 is SEHNR and CDR2 is FQNEAQ in the germline V gene (reference sequence). V lost 4 bases, J lost 1 base, and 6 bases lay in between. The CDR3 reads CASSSLGTDTQYF. DNA for the CDR3: TGTGCCAGCAGCTCCCTGGGCACAGATACGCAGTATTTT.

This rearrangement joins TRBV11-2 to TRBJ1-6, with D tentatively TRBD1 (5 bases). The V end was cut by 6 bases, the J end by 3 bases, with 15 bases between. This CDR3 spans 16 amino acids. CDR1 and CDR2 from the germline V gene are SGHAT and FQNNGV. As DNA, the CDR3 is TGTGCCAGCAGTGGACGGGGACCCCTCTATAATTCACCCCTCCACTTT. Encoded protein: CASSGRGPLYNSPLHF.

In its sample, this clonotype was seen many times. The genes are TRBV4-1 and TRBJ1-3; D gene ambiguous. Trimming pared 1 base from V and 0 bases from J, leaving 13 bases between. The germline gives CDR1 MGHRA, CDR2 YSYEKL. There are 17 residues in the CDR3. CDR3 in amino acids: CASSQARTESSGNTIYF. For the CDR3, the DNA is TGCGCCAGCAGCCAAGCTAGGACGGAGAGCTCTGGAAACACCATATATTTT.